This TCR beta chain is from a study of identical twins (dated by TCRdb to about 2016). About the investigation overall: The study deep-sequenced TCR alpha and beta repertoires from monozygotic twins, unrelated adults of various ages and cord blood to test whether fetal clonotypes persist. To rule out contamination, replicate twin experiments were performed at different times with different library preparation protocols. The research as a whole found: Compared with coincidental sharing between unrelated individuals, an excess of low generation-probability sequences was observed among out-of-frame TCR alpha sequences shared between twins. Invariant T cells such as MAIT and iNKT could partly confound zero-insertion analyses, although diverse VJ usage argued against such confounding for most clonotypes. Because the same donors could not be followed over many years, the conclusions depended on cross-sectional statistical analysis. Excess twin sharing in beta out-of-frame sequences was weaker because fewer shared sequences lowered the signal-to-noise ratio. Fewer insertions were carried by abundant cord blood beta clonotypes; a weaker similar trend was observed in young adult naive repertoires, while no such trend was observed in memory repertoires. In monozygotic twins, recombination models systematically underestimated out-of-frame TCR alpha sharing, but the models matched the sharing seen between unrelated individuals.

All donors were healthy Caucasians. Three pairs of female monozygotic twins, all aged about 18 to 30 years, were included in the twin cohort. Using Miltenyi CD45RO+ enrichment and human naive T-cell isolation kits, memory (CD45RO+) and naive T cells were isolated from PBMC. This clonotype was found a few times. Its antigen is currently not known. No much larger clonotype is one base removed from it; base qualities were not supplied. The protocol used for the library was 5' RACE. TCRdb lists the instrument as Illumina HiSeq 2000. A universal primer binding site was added through template switching, and the final cDNA carried a unique molecular identifier so that TCR cDNA molecules could be counted accurately. Specific primers in the conserved constant-segment region were used to synthesize first-strand cDNA for the TCR alpha and beta chains. Each cDNA library was double barcoded, with a SMART-Mk sample barcode plus Illumina barcodes, to control for contamination. Two successive PCR steps introduced TruSeq adapter sequences along with Illumina sample barcodes. Sequencing of the TCR alpha and beta cDNA libraries was done on the Illumina HiSeq platform using custom primers. On the study's bioinformatics: Raw reads were processed with MiGEC to extract unique molecular identifiers, and MiXCR was used to determine CDR3 positions. Recombination models were inferred per individual with the repgenHMM and IGoR tools using an EM algorithm. Shared clonotype analysis was performed with the tcR package in R, normalizing sharing by the product of cloneset sizes. To study raw recombination without the effects of thymic and clonal selection, out-of-frame nonproductive sequences were analyzed. Clones were called with MiXCR by TCRdb after fastp trimmed the public reads at Q25, and only in-frame beta chains were retained. Under each unique CDR3 protein, matching rows form one entry showing the most common genes and DNA. The V and J calls were not made by the authors but by TCRdb's processing. Present in this sample are 200,000 to 250,000 distinct CDR3 sequences, under 10% of which were seen just once. Clones ranked in the top ten supply more than 1.5% of the sample.

The germline V gene provides CDR1 MGHDK and CDR2 SYGVNS. V loses 2 bases of germline sequence and J loses 2 bases, and the interval between the two ends is 6 bases. The CDR3 covers 14 residues, taking in both the cysteine and the phenylalanine. CDR3 DNA is the only sequence kept; it has 42 bases, read in frame from the first base. Another study also made use of these data, one on yellow fever vaccine responses in identical twins. Per that second paper: According to the authors, the vaccine-induced T cell response in identical twins seemed to be partly convergent and partly specific to each individual. The study precisely tracked vaccine-responding T cell clones in identical twins.

The clonotype originates from a woman between 18 and 30 years old in good health. Sequenced sample: memory (CD45RO+) T cells sorted from blood. The intended sense of this specimen's cell subset or site label: CD45RO+ enriched T cells. The receptor chain draws on TRBV25-1 and TRBJ2-2; no D gene is confidently identified. The CDR3 protein is CASSETLNTGELFF. The bases are TGTGCCAGCAGTGAAACCCTCAACACCGGGGAGCTGTTTTTT.